In this sample, the clone carrying this T cell receptor beta chain turned up many times. The antigen is undetermined. The germline V and J ends were trimmed by 3 bases and 2 bases, with 8 bases remaining between them. This CDR3 has 14 amino acids. The source of the sample is a study of T cells in Graves' hyperthyroidism and ophthalmopathy. Findings and limits, study-wide: The model forecast ophthalmopathy, anticipating it by a median about six months before onset. Ophthalmopathy cases were set apart from stable hyperthyroidism by a 13 V-J model.

The study left out patients who had uncontrolled infection, other autoimmune disease, pregnancy or lactation. Amplification yielded TCR beta CDR3 regions, with RNA transcripts as the source. The TCR CDR3 was amplified in a first-round RT-PCR using the HTBI primer set. A single record per CDR3 protein comes from TCRdb applying MiXCR to the multiplex PCR reads. The sample records around 600,000 distinct CDR3 sequences, 45% being singletons. This receptor was obtained from an adult man with Graves' disease, either hyperthyroidism or ophthalmopathy (not recorded which). The J gene is TRBJ1-5, the V gene TRBV12-3 or TRBV12-4, with D possibly TRBD1 on 5 matching bases. The specimen sequenced was peripheral blood or thyroid tissue (not recorded which). The CDR3 sequence: CASSFSGGNQPQHF. For the CDR3, the DNA is TGTGCCAGCAGTTTTTCGGGGGGCAATCAGCCCCAGCATTTT.